This section outlines one T cell receptor (beta chain) sequence together with its context. The antigen remains unidentified. The sample originates from a study of long-term antiretroviral therapy in people with HIV. Study results and caveats: Spans of CDR3 length were tighter for HIV repertoires than for controls.

Trimming removed 7 bases from V and 5 bases from J, with 27 bases in between. This CDR3 region has 18 residues. The germline V gene has CDR1 MDHEN and CDR2 SYDVKM. PBMC samples from each donor numbered at least one pre-ART and at least two post-ART. Sequencing used immunoSEQ v3.0 at survey level. Produced via immunoSEQ multiplex PCR; TCRdb's table is partial and in-frame only. In the table there are 15,000 to 20,000 clones, around 80% of which are singletons. The sequencing used unsorted PBMCs, collected 0.1 years after starting antiretroviral therapy. V gene TRBV28 combines with J gene TRBJ1-5; tentatively, D is TRBD1 (6 bases). This TCR was recovered from a young man with HIV. The CDR3 reads CASTPGGANKTVDQPQHF. Here the CDR3 DNA reads TGTGCCAGCACTCCTGGGGGGGCCAATAAAACCGTAGATCAGCCCCAGCATTTT. The variable domain in full, completed from reference TRBV28 and TRBJ1-5, reads DVKVTQSSRYLVKRTGEKVFLECVQDMDHENMFWYRQDPGLGLRLIYFSYDVKMKEKGDIPEGYSVSREKKERFSLILESASTNQTSMYLCASTPGGANKTVDQPQHFGDGTRLSIL.